These 20 T cell receptor beta chains originate from one sample sequenced in a study of beta chain features in type 1 diabetes. Their recognized antigens are unknown. Expressed TCRB transcripts were sequenced because the entire RNA isolate underwent reverse transcription. Measured with immunoSEQ multiplex PCR; TCRdb has only the in-frame clones, and not every one. The sample has some 130,000 clones, around 9% seen once. Study-level points and caveats: Moderate yet significant TCRB CDR3 shortening was seen in Type 1 diabetes patients in all four CD4+ subsets.

Material: central memory CD4+ T cells from blood. These receptors were taken from a man aged 30 to 39 with type 1 diabetes.

As DNA, the CDR3 is TGTGCCAGCAGCACATCTAGCACAGATACGCAGTATTTT. Amino acids: CASSTSSTDTQYF. V gene TRBV5-4 combines with J gene TRBJ2-3; D gene ambiguous. Germline CDR1 SGHNT, CDR2 YYREEE (reference sequence). V was pared by 4 bases and J by 0 bases, with 6 bases between. The CDR3 has 13 residues.

V usage is TRBV6-6 and J usage is TRBJ2-5; 7 nucleotides align to TRBD2. With V trimmed by 8 bases and J by 1 base, 4 bases remained unmatched. Germline values: CDR1 MNHNY, CDR2 SVGAGI (reference sequence). The CDR3 is made up of 13 amino acids. CDR3 nucleotides: TGTGCCAGCGGGGGGGTTAGCCAAGAGACCCAGTACTTC. Protein: CASGGVSQETQYF.

This clone appeared a few times. V usage is TRBV30 and J usage is TRBJ1-3, with a tentative D call TRBD1 (5 bases). The germline CDR1 and CDR2 sequences are GTSNPN and SVGIG (reference sequence). The V gene lost 1 base and the J gene lost 8 bases, with 15 bases spanning the gap. CDR3 size: 14 residues. The CDR3 loop reads CAWSASGPGDTIYF. CDR3 DNA sequence: TGTGCCTGGAGTGCGTCCGGACCGGGGGACACCATATATTTT.

The chain recombines TRBV28 with TRBJ1-6; the D is unclear. The CDR3 extends over 13 amino acids. From germline, CDR1 is MDHEN and CDR2 SYDVKM. Trimming took 2 bases from V and 14 from J, leaving 13 bases between them. The CDR3: CASSLSSVETLHF. The CDR3 DNA reads TGTGCCAGCAGTTTAAGTTCGGTAGAAACCCTCCACTTT.

This clone was observed a handful of times. The rearrangement uses TRBV30 and TRBJ1-6; 7 nucleotides agree with TRBD1. CDR1 is GTSNPN, CDR2 SVGIG, per germline (reference sequence). CDR3 length: 14 residues. V shed 4 bases and J 2 bases; nucleotides not matched to a gene: 2. The CDR3 DNA sequence: TGTGCCTGGAACAGGGGCCCCTATAATTCACCCCTCCACTTT. Translated, it gives CAWNRGPYNSPLHF.

The CDR3 here is CASSLLGSSYNEQFF. CDR3 DNA sequence: TGCGCCAGCAGCTTGCTAGGGAGCTCCTACAATGAGCAGTTCTTC. This rearrangement joins TRBV5-1 to TRBJ2-1; tentatively, D is TRBD2 (5 bases). This CDR3 region has 15 residues. CDR1 is SGHRS and CDR2 is YFSETQ in the germline V gene. V lost 1 base and J lost 0, with 8 bases in between. The variable domain in full, with the rest retrieved from reference TRBV5-1 and TRBJ2-1, is KAGVTQTPRYLIKTRGQQVTLSCSPISGHRSVSWYQQTPGQGLQFLFEYFSETQRNKGNFPGRFSGRQFSNSRSEMNVSTLELGDSALYLCASSLLGSSYNEQFFGPGTRLTVL.

The chain links TRBV7-9 to TRBJ2-7; D unresolved. Between the trimmed V and J ends, which lost 1 base and 2 bases, there was a span of 9 bases. Per the germline V gene, CDR1 is SEHNR and CDR2 is FQNEAQ (reference sequence). The CDR3 is 14 residues long. The CDR3 region is CASSLVSFPYEQYF. The CDR3 region has the DNA TGTGCCAGCAGCTTAGTTAGCTTCCCCTACGAGCAGTACTTC.

The rearrangement links TRBV18 to TRBJ2-1; TRBD2 might be the D (5 bases). The germline V and J ends were trimmed by 4 bases and 1 base, with 14 bases remaining between them. Looked up from germline, CDR1 is KGHSH and CDR2 is LQKENI. CDR3 length: 16 residues. The CDR3 is CASSRLDGDSYNEQFF. The CDR3 DNA reads as TGTGCCAGCTCACGACTTGACGGGGATTCCTACAATGAGCAGTTCTTC.

This clone was detected a few times. The chain is built from TRBV7-2 and TRBJ1-5; 7 nucleotides line up with TRBD1. This CDR3 comprises 14 residues. The V gene end was trimmed by 5 bases and the J gene end by 5 bases; junction bases not matched to a gene: 6. Germline V gene lookup returns CDR1 SGHTA and CDR2 FQGNSA. CDR3 bases: TGTGCCAGCAGCATGCGCCAGGGGGATCAGCCCCAGCATTTT. The encoded protein is CASSMRQGDQPQHF.

This clone appeared a few times. A read error may produce the germline difference seen at one junction end. J is TRBJ2-5 and V is TRBV11-2, with D perhaps matching TRBD1 (7 bases). The length of the CDR3 is 15 residues. CDR1 and CDR2 (germline): SGHAT, FQNNGV. CDR3 nucleotide sequence: TGTGCCAGCAGCTCCGGGACAGCCAGGGGGGAACCCCTGGACTTC. Protein: CASSSGTARGEPLDF.

This clone was counted ten times or more. This chain links TRBV23-1 with TRBJ1-3; 7 nucleotides agree with TRBD1. TRBV23-1 is filed as an ORF, its function uncertain. V lost 1 base to trimming and J lost 3 bases; unmatched junction nucleotides: 6. The CDR3 runs to 16 residues. The CDR3 here is CASSQYGRGNGNTIYF. The CDR3 DNA is TGCGCCAGCAGTCAATATGGCAGGGGGAATGGAAACACCATATATTTT.

V gene TRBV7-2 combines with J gene TRBJ2-7; 9 bases line up with TRBD2. Losses at the gene ends were 1 base for V and 3 bases for J; bases not matched to a gene: 10. There are 17 residues in the CDR3. Germline-derived CDR1 and CDR2 are SGHTA and FQGNSA. The CDR3 protein is CASSLGGGGRGFYEQYF. The DNA for the CDR3 is TGTGCCAGCAGCTTAGGCGGGGGGGGACGCGGTTTCTACGAGCAGTACTTC.

This clone was found a few times. V gene TRBV7-6 combines with J gene TRBJ2-2, with D perhaps matching TRBD1 (6 bases). The CDR3 has 15 amino acids. Trimming stripped 2 bases from V and 4 bases from J, with 11 bases between. Germline values: CDR1 SGHVS, CDR2 FNYEAQ. CDR3 protein: CASSLSGTSTGELFF. DNA of the CDR3: TGTGCCAGCAGCTTAAGTGGGACATCCACCGGGGAGCTGTTTTTT.

In its sample, this clone was seen a few times. The chain employs TRBV19 and TRBJ2-5; D might be TRBD1 (5 bases). CDR3 length: 14 amino acids. With 5 bases removed from V and 0 bases from J, the gap between germline ends came to 10 bases. The germline V gene has CDR1 LNHDA and CDR2 SQIVND (reference sequence). DNA of the CDR3: TGTGCCAGTAGTCCGACAGTCTACCAAGAGACCCAGTACTTC. Translating gives CASSPTVYQETQYF.

This clone was seen a few times. This chain links TRBV7-2 with TRBJ1-1; a possible D gene is TRBD1 (5 bases). V lost 1 base to trimming and J lost 8 bases, with 11 bases between them. The V gene's germline CDR1 is SGHTA and CDR2 FQGNSA. The CDR3 consists of 13 residues. CDR3 loop: CASSLDGGLEAFF. The CDR3 bases are TGTGCCAGCAGCTTAGATGGGGGGTTAGAAGCTTTCTTT.

This rearrangement joins TRBV28 to TRBJ1-1, with D maybe TRBD1 (5 bases). CDR3 length equals 14 residues. Trimming left V 4 bases short and J 1 base short, with 10 bases between. Germline V gives CDR1 MDHEN, CDR2 SYDVKM. The CDR3 region is CASSWARENTEAFF. The CDR3 DNA reads TGTGCCAGCAGTTGGGCCAGGGAGAACACTGAAGCTTTCTTT.

There are many counts of this clone. This sequence joins TRBV28 and TRBJ2-7, with D possibly matching TRBD2 (5 bases). In germline, CDR1 is MDHEN, CDR2 SYDVKM. This CDR3 region has 12 residues. V was shortened by 8 bases and J by 5 bases, with 13 bases between the two germline ends. In DNA, the CDR3 is TGTGCCAGCGGCCTAGCAGGCGACGAGCAGTACTTC. This gives the protein CASGLAGDEQYF. Drawing the rest from reference TRBV28 and TRBJ2-7, the complete variable domain is DVKVTQSSRYLVKRTGEKVFLECVQDMDHENMFWYRQDPGLGLRLIYFSYDVKMKEKGDIPEGYSVSREKKERFSLILESASTNQTSMYLCASGLAGDEQYFGPGTRLTVT.

The chain carries TRBV6-5 and TRBJ2-1; no clear D gene. V was trimmed by 6 bases and J by 6 bases, leaving 15 bases between them. Germline lookup yields CDR1 MNHEY and CDR2 SVGAGI. The CDR3 is made up of 14 amino acids. The CDR3 nucleotides read TGTGCCAGCAGCCCCGCCCTAGTACTCAATGAGCAGTTCTTC. Translating it yields CASSPALVLNEQFF.

This clone was seen at least ten times. The CDR3 DNA reads as TGTGCCAGCAGTAGCGACGCACGAAATGAGCAGTTCTTC. Its protein product is CASSSDARNEQFF. The chain employs TRBV28 and TRBJ2-1; D gene ambiguous. This CDR3 has 13 amino acids. V lost 5 bases and J 7 bases, leaving 12 bases between the germline ends. CDR1 is MDHEN and CDR2 is SYDVKM in the germline V gene.

The J gene is TRBJ2-2, the V gene TRBV7-2; D gene uncertain. Trimming removed 5 bases from V and 4 bases from J, with 5 bases in between. The CDR3 runs 12 residues. Germline CDR1 SGHTA, CDR2 FQGNSA. CDR3 sequence (DNA): TGTGCCAGCAGCGTAATCACCGGGGAGCTGTTTTTT. It codes for CASSVITGELFF. The full variable domain, completed using reference TRBV7-2 and TRBJ2-2, is GAGVSQSPSNKVTEKGKDVELRCDPISGHTALYWYRQSLGQGLEFLIYFQGNSAPDKSGLPSDRFSAERTGGSVSTLTIQRTQQEDSAVYLCASSVITGELFFGEGSRLTVL.